The next 10 T cell receptor beta chains were all read from a single sample in a study of vaccination effects on CD4 cells after COVID-19. On day 10 of culture, CD4+ T cells were separated out. Their recognized antigens are unknown. Method: immunoSEQ multiplex PCR; TCRdb's copy keeps in-frame clones and lacks some. The sample includes about 48,000 clones, 67% of them seen just once. The sequencing used CD4+ T cells from PBMCs cultured without peptide, collected before COVID-19 vaccination. These TCRs come from a human donor who received a COVID-19 vaccine.

CDR3: CASSGRAGGPGSEQYF. The CDR3 DNA follows: TGTGCCAGCAGTGGCCGGGCAGGGGGACCAGGAAGCGAGCAGTACTTC. The V gene is TRBV25-1, the J gene TRBJ2-7; 7 positions agree with TRBD1. CDR1 is MGHDK, CDR2 SYGVNS, per germline. The CDR3 consists of 16 residues. The V gene end was trimmed by 4 bases and the J gene end by 6 bases; junction bases not matched to a gene: 15.

The rearrangement links TRBV5-1 to TRBJ2-7, with 7 bases matching TRBD1. Per germline, CDR1 SGHRS and CDR2 YFSETQ. This CDR3 contains 14 residues. Trimming removed 5 bases from V and 2 bases from J; junction bases left unmatched: 7. The CDR3 reads CASSPGTETYEQYF. CDR3 DNA sequence: TGCGCCAGCAGTCCCGGGACAGAGACCTACGAGCAGTACTTC.

The rearrangement links TRBV28 to TRBJ2-3; D is ambiguous. This CDR3 is 13 amino acids long. With 6 bases removed from V and 2 bases from J, the gap between germline ends came to 9 bases. Germline V gene sequence: CDR1 MDHEN, CDR2 SYDVKM. The CDR3 reads CASSPPNTDTQYF. In DNA form, the CDR3 reads TGTGCCAGCAGCCCCCCCAACACAGATACGCAGTATTTT.

The genes are TRBV21-1 and TRBJ2-1. TRBV21-1 is deemed a pseudogene. The CDR3 totals 17 residues. The CDR3, as DNA: TGTGCCAGCAGCAAACCACCGGCGTCCCGCTCCTACAATGAGCAGTTCTTC. Translated, it gives CASSKPPASRSYNEQFF.

The chain couples TRBV5-6 to TRBJ2-7; 13 positions match TRBD2. The V and J ends lost 4 bases and 2 bases, in that order; junction bases with no gene match: 3. The CDR3 is 15 amino acids. Per the germline V gene, CDR1 is SGHDT and CDR2 is YYEEEE. The CDR3 DNA is TGTGCCAGCAGCCCGGGGACTAGCGGGACCTACGAGCAGTACTTC. It specifies CASSPGTSGTYEQYF.

The chain has TRBV3-1 (or the pseudogene TRBV3-2) and TRBJ2-7, with TRBD1 matching over 9 bases. The germline CDR1 and CDR2 sequences are LGHDT and YNNKEL (reference sequence). V shed 6 bases, J shed 0 bases, and the junction held 15 bases outside the gene matches. This CDR3 spans 18 amino acids. The CDR3 protein is CASSQGEDRGVSSYEQYF. CDR3 nucleotides: TGTGCCAGCAGTCAGGGCGAGGACAGGGGAGTTTCCTCCTACGAGCAGTACTTC.

The chain carries TRBV5-4 and TRBJ1-3, with no clear D. Germline V lookup: CDR1 SGHNT, CDR2 YYREEE (reference sequence). Deletions cut 1 base from V and 2 bases from J, with 16 bases between. The CDR3 extends over 17 amino acids. The CDR3 sequence: CASSLMQPAATGNTIYF. The CDR3 DNA follows: TGTGCCAGCAGCTTGATGCAGCCGGCAGCCACTGGAAACACCATATATTTT.

This clone was seen a few times. The CDR3 sequence is CASSDTLAGDTGELFF. The CDR3 DNA reads TGTGCCAGCAGCGATACTCTAGCGGGGGACACCGGGGAGCTGTTTTTT. V usage is TRBV7-9 and J usage is TRBJ2-2; 10 positions agree with TRBD2. V lost 5 bases and J lost 3; bases outside the gene matches: 6. The CDR3 is 16 residues long. The V gene's germline CDR1 is SEHNR and CDR2 FQNEAQ (reference sequence).

The gene calls are TRBV28 and TRBJ1-2, with TRBD1 matching over 9 bases. This CDR3 has 15 amino acids. Germline V CDR1 and CDR2: MDHEN, SYDVKM. V lost 5 bases and J lost 5; bases outside the gene matches: 9. The CDR3 loop is CASSPQGASRYGYTF. The DNA of the CDR3 is TGTGCCAGCAGTCCACAGGGGGCATCTAGGTATGGCTACACCTTC.

The gene calls are TRBV7-9 and TRBJ2-7; tentatively, D is TRBD2 (5 bases). There are 14 residues in the CDR3. The V and J ends lost 7 bases and 6 bases respectively, with 19 bases between them. From germline, CDR1 is SEHNR and CDR2 FQNEAQ (reference sequence). The CDR3 loop is CASTPPATSGEQYF. In DNA form, the CDR3 reads TGTGCCAGCACCCCCCCTGCCACTAGTGGCGAGCAGTACTTC.